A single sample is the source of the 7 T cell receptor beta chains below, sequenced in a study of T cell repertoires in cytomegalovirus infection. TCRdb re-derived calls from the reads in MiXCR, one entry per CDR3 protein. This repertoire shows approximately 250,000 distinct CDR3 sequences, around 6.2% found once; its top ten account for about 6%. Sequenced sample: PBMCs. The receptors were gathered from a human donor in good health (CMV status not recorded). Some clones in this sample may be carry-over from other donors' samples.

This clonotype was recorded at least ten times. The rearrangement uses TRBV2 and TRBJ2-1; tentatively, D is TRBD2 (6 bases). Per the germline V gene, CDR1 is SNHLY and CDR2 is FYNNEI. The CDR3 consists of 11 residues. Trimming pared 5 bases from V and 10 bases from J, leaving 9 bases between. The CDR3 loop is CASSLLAEQFF. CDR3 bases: TGTGCCAGCAGTTTGCTAGCGGAGCAGTTCTTC.

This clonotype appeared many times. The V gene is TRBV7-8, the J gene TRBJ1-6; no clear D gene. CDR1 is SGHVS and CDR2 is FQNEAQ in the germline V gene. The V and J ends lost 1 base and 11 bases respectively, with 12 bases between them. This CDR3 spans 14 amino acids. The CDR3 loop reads CASSLERAIPPLHF. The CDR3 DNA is TGTGCCAGCAGCTTAGAACGGGCGATTCCACCCCTCCACTTT.

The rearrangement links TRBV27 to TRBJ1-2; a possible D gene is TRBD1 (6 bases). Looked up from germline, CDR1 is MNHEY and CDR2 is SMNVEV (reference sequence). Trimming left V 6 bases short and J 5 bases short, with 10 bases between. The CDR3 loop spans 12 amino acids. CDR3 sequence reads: CASRDSTYGYTF. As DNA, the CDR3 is TGTGCCAGCAGGGACAGTACATATGGCTACACCTTC.

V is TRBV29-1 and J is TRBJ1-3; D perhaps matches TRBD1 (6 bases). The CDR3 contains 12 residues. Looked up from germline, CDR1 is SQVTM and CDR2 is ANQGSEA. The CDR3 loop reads CGGGAAPGTIYF. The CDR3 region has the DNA TGCGGTGGGGGGGCAGCGCCAGGCACCATATATTTT.

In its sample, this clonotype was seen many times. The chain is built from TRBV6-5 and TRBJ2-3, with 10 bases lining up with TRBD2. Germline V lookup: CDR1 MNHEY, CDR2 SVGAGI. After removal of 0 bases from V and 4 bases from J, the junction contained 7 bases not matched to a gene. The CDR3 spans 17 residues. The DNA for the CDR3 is TGTGCCAGCAGTTACTCAGCGCTAGCGGGAGATGCAGATACGCAGTATTTT. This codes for CASSYSALAGDADTQYF.

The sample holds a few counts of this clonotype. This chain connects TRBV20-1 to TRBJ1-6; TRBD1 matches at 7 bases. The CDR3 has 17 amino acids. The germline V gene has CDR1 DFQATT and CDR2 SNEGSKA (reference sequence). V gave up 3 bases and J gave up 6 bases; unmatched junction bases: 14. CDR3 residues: CSASPIGQGVINSPLHF. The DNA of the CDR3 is TGCAGTGCTAGTCCCATTGGGCAGGGGGTTATTAATTCACCCCTCCACTTT.

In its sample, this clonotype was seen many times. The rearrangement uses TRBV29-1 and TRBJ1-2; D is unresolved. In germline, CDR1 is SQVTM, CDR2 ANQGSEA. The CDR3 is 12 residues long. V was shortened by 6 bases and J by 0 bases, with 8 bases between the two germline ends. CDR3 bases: TGCAGCGTCGCTGCGGCTAACTATGGCTACACCTTC. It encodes CSVAAANYGYTF.